The sequence of this T cell receptor beta chain was determined in a study of shared clonotypes between healthy human individuals. About the research overall: Per donor, CD8 memory used one plate, CD8 naive used two, CD4 memory used three and CD4 naive used three. Findings and limits, study-wide: Donor clonotype sharing was expected to depend on sequencing depth. The authors sampled blood alone, and tissue repertoires likely differ. Naive subsets generally exceeded memory subsets in estimated richness.

Trimming removed 1 base from V and 4 bases from J, with 7 bases in between. Germline V gene data show CDR1 as LGHNA and CDR2 as YSLEER. CDR3 length equals 13 residues. As to this clone: Its specificity is unknown.

This table comes from immunoSEQ multiplex PCR, and its TCRdb copy is limited to in-frame clones, with some not included. The sample lists about 1.4 million clones; 95% to 97% were seen once. The TCR comes from a young man in good health. The chain links TRBV4-3 to TRBJ1-2; D is unclear. The source material was naive CD4+ T cells sorted from blood. Indicated subset: CD45RA+ positively selected. The chain's CDR3 is CASSQGRAYGYTF. CDR3 in DNA: TGCGCCAGCAGCCAAGGGCGGGCCTATGGCTACACCTTC.